This T cell receptor beta chain was retrieved from a study of beta chain features in type 1 diabetes. Study-level information: Patients and healthy donors were similar in age, gender and cell yields.

Expressed TCRB transcripts were sequenced after all isolated RNA was converted to cDNA. Generated by immunoSEQ multiplex PCR, the TCRdb table keeps only in-frame clones and is missing some. The table has about 710,000 clones, more than 13% seen once. General study points: Type 1 diabetes patients had moderately but significantly shorter TCRB CDR3s in all four CD4+ subsets.

The CDR3 totals 14 residues. V was clipped by 8 bases and J by 3 bases; unmatched bases: 6. Germline CDR1 reads KGHSH; CDR2 reads LQKENI. This clone has a handful of counts. Its antigen is unknown. The chain combines TRBV18 with TRBJ1-5; 8 bases map to TRBD1. The receptor was isolated from a man aged 18-30 years with type 1 diabetes. Source material: naive CD4+ T cells from blood. The CDR3 region has the DNA TGTGCCAGCACGAGGACAGGGTCCAATCAGCCCCAGCATTTT. Protein product: CASTRTGSNQPQHF.